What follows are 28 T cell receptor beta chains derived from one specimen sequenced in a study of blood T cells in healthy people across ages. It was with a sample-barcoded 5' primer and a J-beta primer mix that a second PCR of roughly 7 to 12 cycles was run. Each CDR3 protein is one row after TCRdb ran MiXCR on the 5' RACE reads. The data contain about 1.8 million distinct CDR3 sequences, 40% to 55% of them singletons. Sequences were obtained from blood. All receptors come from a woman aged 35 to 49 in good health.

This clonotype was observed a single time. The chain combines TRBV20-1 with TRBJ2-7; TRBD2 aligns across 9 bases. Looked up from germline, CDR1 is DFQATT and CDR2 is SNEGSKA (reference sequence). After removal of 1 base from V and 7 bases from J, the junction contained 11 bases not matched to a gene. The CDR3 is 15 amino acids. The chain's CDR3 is CSARVPGLAYNEQYF. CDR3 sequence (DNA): TGCAGTGCTAGAGTACCGGGACTAGCATACAATGAGCAGTACTTC.

The CDR3 loop is CASSQDRPGGPTEAFF. The CDR3 nucleotides read TGTGCCAGCAGCCAAGATCGGCCAGGAGGACCCACTGAAGCTTTCTTT. The V and J genes are TRBV3-1 and TRBJ1-1; no clear D gene. The CDR3 contains 16 residues. CDR1 and CDR2 (germline): LGHDT, YNNKEL (reference sequence). The V end lost 0 bases, the J end lost 4 bases, and 15 bases lay between the germline ends. Full variable domain (rest looked up from reference TRBV3-1 and TRBJ1-1): DTAVSQTPKYLVTQMGNDKSIKCEQNLGHDTMYWYKQDSKKFLKIMFSYNNKELIINETVPNRFSPKSPDKAHLNLHINSLELGDSAVYFCASSQDRPGGPTEAFFGQGTRLTVV.

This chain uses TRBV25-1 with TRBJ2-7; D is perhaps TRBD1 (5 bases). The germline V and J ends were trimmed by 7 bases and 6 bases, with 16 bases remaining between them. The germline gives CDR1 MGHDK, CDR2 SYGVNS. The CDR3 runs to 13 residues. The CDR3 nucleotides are TGTGCCAGCATGGGGCAGGGTCCACCCGAGCAGTACTTC. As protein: CASMGQGPPEQYF.

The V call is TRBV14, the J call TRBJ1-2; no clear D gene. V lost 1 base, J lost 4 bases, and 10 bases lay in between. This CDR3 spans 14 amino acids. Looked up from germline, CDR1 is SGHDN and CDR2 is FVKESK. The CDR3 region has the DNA TGTGCCAGCAGCCAAGTGGCGTACGGCTATGGCTACACCTTC. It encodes CASSQVAYGYGYTF.

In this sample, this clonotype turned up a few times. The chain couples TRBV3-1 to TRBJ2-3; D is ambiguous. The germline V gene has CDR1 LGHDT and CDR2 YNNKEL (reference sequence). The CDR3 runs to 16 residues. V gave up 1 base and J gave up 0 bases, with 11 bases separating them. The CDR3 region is CASSQGNAVSTDTQYF. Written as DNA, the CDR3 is TGTGCCAGCAGCCAAGGTAACGCTGTTAGCACAGATACGCAGTATTTT.

The DNA of the CDR3 is TGTGCCAGCAGCTTAGCCCCGTTCAAGCGGGGGGGCACAGATACGCAGTATTTT. This encodes CASSLAPFKRGGTDTQYF. The V and J genes are TRBV7-2 and TRBJ2-3, with 9 bases that match TRBD2. The trim removed 0 bases at V and 1 base at J, leaving 8 bases unmatched. Germline V gene data show CDR1 as SGHTA and CDR2 as FQGNSA. The CDR3 has 18 amino acids.

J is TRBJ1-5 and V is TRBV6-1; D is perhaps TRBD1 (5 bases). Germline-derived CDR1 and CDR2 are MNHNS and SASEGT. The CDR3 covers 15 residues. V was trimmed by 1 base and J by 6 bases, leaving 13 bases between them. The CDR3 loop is CASSEGGLGGQPQHF. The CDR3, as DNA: TGTGCCAGCAGTGAAGGGGGACTTGGGGGTCAGCCCCAGCATTTT.

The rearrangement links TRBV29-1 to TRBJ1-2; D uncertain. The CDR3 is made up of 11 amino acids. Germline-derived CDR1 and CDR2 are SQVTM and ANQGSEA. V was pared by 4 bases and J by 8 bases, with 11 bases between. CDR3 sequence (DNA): TGCAGCGTTGGAGCGGGGAAGGGCTACACCTTC. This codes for CSVGAGKGYTF.

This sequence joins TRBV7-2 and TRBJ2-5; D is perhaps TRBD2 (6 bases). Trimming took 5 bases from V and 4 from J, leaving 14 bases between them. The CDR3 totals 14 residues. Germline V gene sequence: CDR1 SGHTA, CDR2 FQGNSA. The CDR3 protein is CASSVGGLVETQYF. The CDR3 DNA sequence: TGTGCCAGCAGCGTCGGGGGACTCGTAGAGACCCAGTACTTC.

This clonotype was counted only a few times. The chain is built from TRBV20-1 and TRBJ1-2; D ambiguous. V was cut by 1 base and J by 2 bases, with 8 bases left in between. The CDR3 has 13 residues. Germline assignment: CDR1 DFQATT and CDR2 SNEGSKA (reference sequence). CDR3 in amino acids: CSARVPENYGYTF. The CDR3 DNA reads TGCAGTGCTAGAGTGCCAGAGAACTATGGCTACACCTTC.

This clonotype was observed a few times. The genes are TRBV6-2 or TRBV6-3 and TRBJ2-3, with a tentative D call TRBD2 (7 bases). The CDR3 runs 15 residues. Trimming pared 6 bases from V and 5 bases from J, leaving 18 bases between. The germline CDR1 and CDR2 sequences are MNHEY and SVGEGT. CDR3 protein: CASREGGSTGDTQYF. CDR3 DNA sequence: TGTGCCAGCAGAGAGGGGGGGTCCACGGGAGATACGCAGTATTTT.

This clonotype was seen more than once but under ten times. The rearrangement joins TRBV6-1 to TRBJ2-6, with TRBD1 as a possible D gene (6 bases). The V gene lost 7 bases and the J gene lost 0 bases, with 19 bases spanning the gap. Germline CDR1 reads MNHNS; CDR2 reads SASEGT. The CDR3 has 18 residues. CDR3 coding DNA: TGTGCCAGCACCGGGGACAAAAGAGCGAGCTCTGGGGCCAACGTCCTGACTTTC. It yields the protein CASTGDKRASSGANVLTF.

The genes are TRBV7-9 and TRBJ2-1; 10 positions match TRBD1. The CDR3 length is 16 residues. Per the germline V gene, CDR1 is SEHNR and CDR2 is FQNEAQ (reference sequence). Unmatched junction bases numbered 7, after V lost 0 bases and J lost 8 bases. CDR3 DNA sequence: TGTGCCAGCAGCTTAGCGGGACAGGGGATTTTGTATGAGCAGTTCTTC. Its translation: CASSLAGQGILYEQFF.

CDR3 in amino acids: CASSQVGTPFGETQYF. CDR3 in DNA: TGTGCCAGCAGCCAAGTTGGGACCCCCTTTGGAGAGACCCAGTACTTC. This chain links TRBV4-2 with TRBJ2-5; D assignment may be TRBD1 or TRBD2 (5 bases each). The CDR3 contains 16 residues. The V end lost 1 base, the J end lost 4 bases, and 16 bases lay between the germline ends. CDR1 and CDR2 (germline): LGHNA, YNFKEQ.

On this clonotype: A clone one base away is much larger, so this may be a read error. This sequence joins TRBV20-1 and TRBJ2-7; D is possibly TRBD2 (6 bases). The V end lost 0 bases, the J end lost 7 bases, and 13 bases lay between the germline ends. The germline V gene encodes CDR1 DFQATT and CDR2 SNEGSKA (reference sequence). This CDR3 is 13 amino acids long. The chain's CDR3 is CSARDPLAREQYF. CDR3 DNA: TGCAGTGCTAGAGATCCCCTAGCGAGGGAGCAGTACTTC.

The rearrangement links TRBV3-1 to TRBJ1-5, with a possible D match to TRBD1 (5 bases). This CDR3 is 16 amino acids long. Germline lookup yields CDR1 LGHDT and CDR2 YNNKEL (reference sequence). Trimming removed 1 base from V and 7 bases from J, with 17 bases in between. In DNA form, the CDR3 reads TGTGCCAGCAGCCAAGGGCCTCGTCGGGGCTTGCAGCCCCAGCATTTT. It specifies CASSQGPRRGLQPQHF.

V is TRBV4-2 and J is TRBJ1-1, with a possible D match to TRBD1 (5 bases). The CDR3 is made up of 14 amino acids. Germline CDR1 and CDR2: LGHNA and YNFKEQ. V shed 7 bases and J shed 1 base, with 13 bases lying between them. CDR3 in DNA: TGTGCCAGCACCGTTGGACACGGGAACACTGAAGCTTTCTTT. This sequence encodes CASTVGHGNTEAFF.

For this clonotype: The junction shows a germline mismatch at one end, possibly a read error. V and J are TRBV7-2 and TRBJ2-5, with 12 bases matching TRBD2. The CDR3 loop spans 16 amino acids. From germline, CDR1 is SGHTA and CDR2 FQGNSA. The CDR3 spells CASGLGLAGLGETQYF. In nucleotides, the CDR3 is TGTGCCAGCGGCTTAGGACTAGCGGGGTTGGGAGAGACCCAGTACTTC.

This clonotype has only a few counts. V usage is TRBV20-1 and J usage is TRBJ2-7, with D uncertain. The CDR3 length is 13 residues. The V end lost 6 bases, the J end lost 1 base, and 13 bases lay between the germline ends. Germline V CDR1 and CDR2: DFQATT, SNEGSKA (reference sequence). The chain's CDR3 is CSADPLESYEQYF. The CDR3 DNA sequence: TGCAGTGCAGACCCCCTAGAGTCCTACGAGCAGTACTTC.

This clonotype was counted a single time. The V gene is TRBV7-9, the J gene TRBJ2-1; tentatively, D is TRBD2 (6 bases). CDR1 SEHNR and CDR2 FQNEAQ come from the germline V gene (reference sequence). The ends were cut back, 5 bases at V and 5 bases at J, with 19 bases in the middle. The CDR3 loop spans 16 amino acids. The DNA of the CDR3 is TGTGCCAGCAGCCCAGCGGGTGGGGCTGGGGACAATGAGCAGTTCTTC. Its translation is CASSPAGGAGDNEQFF. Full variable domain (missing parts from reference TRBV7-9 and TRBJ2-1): DTGVSQNPRHKITKRGQNVTFRCDPISEHNRLYWYRQTLGQGPEFLTYFQNEAQLEKSRLLSDRFSAERPKGSFSTLEIQRTEQGDSAMYLCASSPAGGAGDNEQFFGPGTRLTVL.

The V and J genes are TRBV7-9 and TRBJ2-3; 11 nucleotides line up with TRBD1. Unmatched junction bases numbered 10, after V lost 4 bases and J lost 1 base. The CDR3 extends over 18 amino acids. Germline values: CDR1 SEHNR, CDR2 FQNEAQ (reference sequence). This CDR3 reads CASSSGTGGLAGTDTQYF. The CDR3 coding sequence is TGTGCCAGCAGCTCCGGGACAGGGGGGCTAGCTGGCACAGATACGCAGTATTTT. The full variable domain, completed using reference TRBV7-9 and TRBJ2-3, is DTGVSQNPRHKITKRGQNVTFRCDPISEHNRLYWYRQTLGQGPEFLTYFQNEAQLEKSRLLSDRFSAERPKGSFSTLEIQRTEQGDSAMYLCASSSGTGGLAGTDTQYFGPGTRLTVL.

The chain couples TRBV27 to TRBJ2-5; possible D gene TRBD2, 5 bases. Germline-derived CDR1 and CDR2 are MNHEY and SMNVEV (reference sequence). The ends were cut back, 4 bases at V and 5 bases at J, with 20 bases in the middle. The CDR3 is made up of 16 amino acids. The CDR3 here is CASSSSLGRGRETQYF. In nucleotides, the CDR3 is TGTGCCAGCAGTTCGTCCCTTGGACGGGGTCGGGAGACCCAGTACTTC.

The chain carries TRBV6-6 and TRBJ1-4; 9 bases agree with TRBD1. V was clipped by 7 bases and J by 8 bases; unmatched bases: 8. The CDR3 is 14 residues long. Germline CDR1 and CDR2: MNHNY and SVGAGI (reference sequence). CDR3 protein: CASIVQGASEKLFF. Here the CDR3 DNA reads TGTGCCAGCATCGTACAGGGGGCGTCGGAAAAACTGTTTTTT.

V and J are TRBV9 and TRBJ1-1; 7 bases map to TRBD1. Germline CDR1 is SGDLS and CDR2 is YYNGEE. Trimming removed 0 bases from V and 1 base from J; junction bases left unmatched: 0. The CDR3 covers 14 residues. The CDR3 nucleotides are TGTGCCAGCAGCGTAGAGGGGGCGAACACTGAAGCTTTCTTT. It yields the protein CASSVEGANTEAFF.

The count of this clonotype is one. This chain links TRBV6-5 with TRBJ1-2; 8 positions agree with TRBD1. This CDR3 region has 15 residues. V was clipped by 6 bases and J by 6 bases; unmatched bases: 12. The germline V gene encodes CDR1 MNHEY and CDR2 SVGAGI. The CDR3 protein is CASRPDRGVSHGYTF. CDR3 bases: TGTGCCAGCAGACCCGACAGGGGCGTTAGTCATGGCTACACCTTC.

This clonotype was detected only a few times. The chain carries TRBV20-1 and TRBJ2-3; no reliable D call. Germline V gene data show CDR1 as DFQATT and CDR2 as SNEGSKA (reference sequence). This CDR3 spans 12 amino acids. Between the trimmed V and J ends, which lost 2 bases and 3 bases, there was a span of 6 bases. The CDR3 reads CSARIVTDTQYF. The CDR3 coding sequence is TGCAGTGCTAGAATTGTGACAGATACGCAGTATTTT.

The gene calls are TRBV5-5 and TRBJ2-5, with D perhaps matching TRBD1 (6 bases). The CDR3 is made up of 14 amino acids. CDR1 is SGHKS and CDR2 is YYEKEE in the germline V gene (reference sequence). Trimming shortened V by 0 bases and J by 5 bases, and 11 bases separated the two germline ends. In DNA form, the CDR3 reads TGTGCCAGCAGCTTGGATGTGGGGGCCGAGACCCAGTACTTC. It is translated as CASSLDVGAETQYF.

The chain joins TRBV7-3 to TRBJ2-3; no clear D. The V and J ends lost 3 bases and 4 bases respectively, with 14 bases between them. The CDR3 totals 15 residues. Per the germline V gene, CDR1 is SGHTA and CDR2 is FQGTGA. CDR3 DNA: TGTGCCAGCAGCTTCGGCCCCCCGGGTGCAGATACGCAGTATTTT. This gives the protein CASSFGPPGADTQYF.